This TCR beta chain was obtained from a study of technical replicates of blood from a handful of donors. CDR1 and CDR2 from the germline V gene are SGDLS and YYNGEE. This CDR3 region has 16 residues. The V gene end was trimmed by 8 bases and the J gene end by 5 bases; junction bases not matched to a gene: 16. Some clones are missing from TCRdb's copy, which holds only in-frame ones; the method was immunoSEQ multiplex PCR. The table has 75,000 to 95,000 clones, around 94% seen once; the top ten hold less than 0.3%. The chain has TRBV9 and TRBJ2-1, with 7 bases aligning to TRBD2. Source material: T cells isolated from PBMCs. The origin of this receptor is a human donor in good health. CDR3 bases: TGTGCCAGGGACCTAAACCGGGGCGGGGGAGACAATGAGCAGTTCTTC. Amino acid sequence: CARDLNRGGGDNEQFF.